This entry features one T cell receptor (beta chain) sequence. The sample comes from a study of blood T cell repertoires in COVID-19. Study-level information: Italy, Spain and the United States were the sources of the convalescent and acute COVID-19 samples.

The table came from immunoSEQ multiplex PCR; TCRdb's copy has only in-frame clones and leaves some out. The table has about 200,000 clones, about 89% seen once. Germline CDR1 is SGHRS and CDR2 is YFSETQ. The V and J ends lost 0 bases and 2 bases, in that order; junction bases with no gene match: 11. This CDR3 is 17 amino acids long. The sequence derives from a man aged 55 to 69 who had recovered from COVID-19. The chain uses TRBV5-1 and TRBJ2-7; 7 positions agree with TRBD2. The source material was peripheral blood. The CDR3 DNA reads TGCGCCAGCAGCTTGGCACCAGCGGGGTTTCAGCCCTACGAGCAGTACTTC. It translates to CASSLAPAGFQPYEQYF.